This is a list of T cell receptor beta chains from one sample in a study of neurological immune-mediated disorders. Using its own MiXCR run on the 5' RACE reads, TCRdb lists one record per CDR3 protein. The sample consists of roughly 100,000 distinct CDR3 sequences, 11% of them appearing once. The sample was PBMCs. The source of these receptors is a female donor with HTLV-1-associated myelopathy (HAM/TSP). CDR3s include the opening cysteine and the closing phenylalanine or tryptophan. Fields, in order: D gene, clone size, V gene, J gene, CDR3 DNA, CDR3 protein. A D gene is named only where the DNA matches it firmly. Clone size is given for some rows only: seen once, a few or many times, or a class if the clone is expanded.

D: TRBD1; size: many; V: TRBV7-2; J: TRBJ2-1; DNA: TGTGCCAGCAGTCGGACAGGGGCTTACAATGAGCAGTTCTTC; CDR3: CASSRTGAYNEQFF
D: .; size: many; V: TRBV7-2; J: TRBJ2-3; DNA: TGTGCCAGCAGCTTAAGAGGAGTAGGGGATACGCAGTATTTT; CDR3: CASSLRGVGDTQYF
D: TRBD1; size: many; V: TRBV5-1; J: TRBJ2-1; DNA: TGCGCCAGCAGCACTCGAGACAGGGGTGGTTACAATGAGCAGTTCTTC; CDR3: CASSTRDRGGYNEQFF
D: TRBD1; size: many; V: TRBV20-1; J: TRBJ2-7; DNA: TGCAGTGCTATTGACAGGGGGGGCACCTACGAGCAGTACTTC; CDR3: CSAIDRGGTYEQYF
D: .; size: many; V: TRBV10-1; J: TRBJ2-5; DNA: TGCGCCAGCAGTGAGTCGGGACCACAAGAGACCCAGTACTTC; CDR3: CASSESGPQETQYF
D: TRBD1; size: many; V: TRBV5-6; J: TRBJ2-7; DNA: TGTGCCAGCAGCGTCCGTACAGGGGGCGGGGGAGAGCAGTACTTC; CDR3: CASSVRTGGGGEQYF
D: TRBD2; size: many; V: TRBV4-1; J: TRBJ2-6; DNA: TGCGCCAGCAGCCAAGCCCTCGGGGGGTTAACTGGGGCCAACGTCCTGACTTTC; CDR3: CASSQALGGLTGANVLTF
D: .; size: .; V: TRBV18; J: TRBJ1-1; DNA: TGTGCCAGCTCACGACGGGCGGATGGGGGTGAAGCTTTCTTT; CDR3: CASSRRADGGEAFF
D: .; size: many; V: TRBV20-1; J: TRBJ2-7; DNA: TGCAGTGCTAGTGTGGTCTCCTACGAGCAGTACTTC; CDR3: CSASVVSYEQYF
D: .; size: many; V: TRBV6-6; J: TRBJ1-3; DNA: TGTGCCACGGGGCCAGGGCTGGGATCTGGAAACACCATATATTTT; CDR3: CATGPGLGSGNTIYF
D: TRBD2; size: many; V: TRBV20-1; J: TRBJ2-2; DNA: TGCAGTGCTGACCTAGCGGGGAGCGCGAACACCGGGGAGCTGTTTTTT; CDR3: CSADLAGSANTGELFF
D: TRBD2; size: many; V: TRBV5-1; J: TRBJ2-3; DNA: TGCGCCAGCAGCTTGGGACTAGCGGGGGTAGCAGATACGCAGTATTTT; CDR3: CASSLGLAGVADTQYF
D: .; size: many; V: TRBV12-3/TRBV12-4; J: TRBJ2-3; DNA: TGTGCCAGCAGATCTAGCTCAGATACGCAGTATTTT; CDR3: CASRSSSDTQYF
D: .; size: many; V: TRBV20-1; J: TRBJ2-5; DNA: TGCAGTGCGAGGAGGGGGCTCCAAGAGACCCAGTACTTC; CDR3: CSARRGLQETQYF
D: TRBD2; size: many; V: TRBV20-1; J: TRBJ2-2; DNA: TGCAGTGCTAGGAGGCCCACTAGCGGCAACACCGGGGAGCTGTTTTTT; CDR3: CSARRPTSGNTGELFF
D: TRBD1; size: many; V: TRBV6-5; J: TRBJ1-6; DNA: TGTGCCAGCAGTTACACAGACAGGGTCGCAGATTCACCCCTCCACTTT; CDR3: CASSYTDRVADSPLHF
D: TRBD1; size: many; V: TRBV20-1; J: TRBJ2-3; DNA: TGCAGTGCGGGGGACAGGGGGCTTTCAGATACGCAGTATTTT; CDR3: CSAGDRGLSDTQYF
D: TRBD2; size: many; V: TRBV7-2; J: TRBJ2-5; DNA: TGTGCCAGCAGCTCGCAGCGGGGGGGGGAGACCCAGTACTTC; CDR3: CASSSQRGGETQYF
D: .; size: many; V: TRBV5-5; J: TRBJ2-7; DNA: TGTGCCAGCAGCTCCATTCACATTTCCTACGAGCAGTACTTC; CDR3: CASSSIHISYEQYF
D: TRBD1; size: many; V: TRBV28; J: TRBJ2-7; DNA: TGTGCCAGCAGTACCCAGGGACAGGGCTACGAGCAGTACTTC; CDR3: CASSTQGQGYEQYF
D: .; size: many; V: TRBV5-1; J: TRBJ2-2; DNA: TGCGCCAGCAGCTTTGGTGGGCCCATCACCGGGGAGCTGTTTTTT; CDR3: CASSFGGPITGELFF
D: .; size: many; V: TRBV29-1; J: TRBJ1-2; DNA: TGCAGCGTTGAAGATATTCAGGCCCTAAACTATGGCTACACCTTC; CDR3: CSVEDIQALNYGYTF
D: .; size: many; V: TRBV7-2; J: TRBJ2-5; DNA: TGTGCCAGCAGCAGAGAGGCTGCGTGGGGGGGGCAGGAGACCCAGTACTTC; CDR3: CASSREAAWGGQETQYF
D: .; size: many; V: TRBV28; J: TRBJ1-1; DNA: TGTGCCAGCAGTTTACGGTGGAGGAACACTGAAGCTTTCTTT; CDR3: CASSLRWRNTEAFF
D: TRBD2; size: many; V: TRBV4-1; J: TRBJ2-3; DNA: TGCGCCAGCAGCCAAGATTCAGCGGGGGGCACAGATACGCAGTATTTT; CDR3: CASSQDSAGGTDTQYF
D: .; size: many; V: TRBV5-1; J: TRBJ2-5; DNA: TGCGCCAGCAGCTCAAACCGGGTCCTAGAAAGGGGAGAGACCCAGTACTTC; CDR3: CASSSNRVLERGETQYF
D: .; size: many; V: TRBV27; J: TRBJ2-7; DNA: TGTGCCAGCAGTTTTTCGATCGAAAGGACGGGTAGTGGGTACGAGCAGTACTTC; CDR3: CASSFSIERTGSGYEQYF
D: .; size: .; V: TRBV19; J: TRBJ2-1; DNA: TGTGACAGTAGTAGGGACGGCTCCTACAATGAGCAGTTCTTC; CDR3: CDSSRDGSYNEQFF
D: TRBD2; size: many; V: TRBV10-3; J: TRBJ2-5; DNA: TGTGCCATCAGTGATAGCGGGGGGGCCTCGGAGACCCAGTACTTC; CDR3: CAISDSGGASETQYF
D: .; size: many; V: TRBV7-8; J: TRBJ1-1; DNA: TGTGCCAGCAGCTTACTCATGCGGGGGAACACTGAAGCTTTCTTT; CDR3: CASSLLMRGNTEAFF
D: TRBD1; size: many; V: TRBV29-1; J: TRBJ2-1; DNA: TGCAGCGTTGCCAACCCCGGGACAGGGCAGAATGAGCAGTTCTTC; CDR3: CSVANPGTGQNEQFF
D: .; size: many; V: TRBV15; J: TRBJ2-7; DNA: TGTGCTACCAGCAGAAATCTGGCGATTTCCTACGAGCAGTACTTC; CDR3: CATSRNLAISYEQYF
D: TRBD1; size: many; V: TRBV20-1; J: TRBJ2-3; DNA: TGCAGTGCTAGAGTAGGGACAGGGGCCCCAGATACGCAGTATTTT; CDR3: CSARVGTGAPDTQYF
D: TRBD1; size: many; V: TRBV5-1; J: TRBJ2-5; DNA: TGCGCCAGCAGCTTGGCCGGACAGGGGGGAGGAGAGACCCAGTACTTC; CDR3: CASSLAGQGGGETQYF
D: .; size: many; V: TRBV12-3/TRBV12-4; J: TRBJ2-3; DNA: TGTGCCAGCAGCCCTCGCGGGAATACGCAGTATTTT; CDR3: CASSPRGNTQYF
D: TRBD2; size: many; V: TRBV10-3; J: TRBJ2-1; DNA: TGTGCCATCAGTGAGTCGGGACTAGCGGTCGATGAGCAGTTCTTC; CDR3: CAISESGLAVDEQFF
D: .; size: many; V: TRBV5-1; J: TRBJ1-1; DNA: TGCGCCAGCAGCTTGCCGAGGGGGGGAGGGACTGAAGCTTTCTTT; CDR3: CASSLPRGGGTEAFF
D: .; size: many; V: TRBV28; J: TRBJ1-1; DNA: TGTGCCAGCAGTTTAAGCAGTTTAGGCAGGTTGTCTGAAGCTTTCTTT; CDR3: CASSLSSLGRLSEAFF
D: TRBD1; size: many; V: TRBV15; J: TRBJ2-1; DNA: TGTGCTACCAGAGGGACAGGCAGGAATGAGCAGTTCTTC; CDR3: CATRGTGRNEQFF
D: TRBD1; size: many; V: TRBV2; J: TRBJ1-4; DNA: TGTGCCAGCGAAGGGGGACAGCGAAATGAAAAACTGTTTTTT; CDR3: CASEGGQRNEKLFF
D: .; size: many; V: TRBV12-3/TRBV12-4; J: TRBJ1-1; DNA: TGTGCCAGCAGTCCACTTAGGGTGAACACTGAAGCTTTCTTT; CDR3: CASSPLRVNTEAFF
D: .; size: many; V: TRBV7-2; J: TRBJ2-1; DNA: TGTGCCAGCAGCTTAGGATTCGGGGGTAAAAATGAGCAGTTCTTC; CDR3: CASSLGFGGKNEQFF